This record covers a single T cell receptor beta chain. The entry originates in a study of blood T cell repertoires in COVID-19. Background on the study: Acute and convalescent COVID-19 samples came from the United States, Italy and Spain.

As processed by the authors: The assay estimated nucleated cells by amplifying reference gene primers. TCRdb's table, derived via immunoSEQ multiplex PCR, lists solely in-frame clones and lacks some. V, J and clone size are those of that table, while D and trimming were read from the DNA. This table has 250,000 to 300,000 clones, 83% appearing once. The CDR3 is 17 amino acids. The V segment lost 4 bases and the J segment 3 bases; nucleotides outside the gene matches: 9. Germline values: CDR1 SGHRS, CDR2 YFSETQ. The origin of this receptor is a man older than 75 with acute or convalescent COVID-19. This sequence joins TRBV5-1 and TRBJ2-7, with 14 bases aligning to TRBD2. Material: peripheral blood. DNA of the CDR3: TGCGCCAGCAGCCGGGGACTAGCGGGAGCGGGGAGCTACGAGCAGTACTTC. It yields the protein CASSRGLAGAGSYEQYF.